Sequencing of this T cell receptor (beta chain) was carried out in a study of cytomegalovirus exposure and HLA in healthy donors. Germline-derived CDR1 and CDR2 are PRHDT and FYEKMQ (reference sequence). CDR3 length: 15 residues. V lost 0 bases and J lost 5; bases outside the gene matches: 4. Study outcomes and limitations: Analysis was performed later, and it showed HLA-associated TCR beta chains to be more clonally expanded than equally common others.

In the PCR, 60 Vbeta and 13 Jbeta primers were used. The repertoire was sequenced with immunoSEQ multiplex PCR; TCRdb's copy has only in-frame clones and lacks some. The table shows roughly 150,000 clones, with about 81% occurring only once. A note on this clone: Its antigen is not identified.

This sequence originates from a girl aged 5 to 17 in good health and CMV-seropositive. Sequenced sample: PBMCs. This chain uses TRBV13 with TRBJ1-1, with TRBD1 matching 9 bases. The CDR3 bases are TGTGCCAGCAGCTTAGGGAGGACAGGGGTTACTGAAGCTTTCTTT. Translating it yields CASSLGRTGVTEAFF. The variable domain in full, completed from reference TRBV13 and TRBJ1-1, reads AAGVIQSPRHLIKEKRETATLKCYPIPRHDTVYWYQQGPGQDPQFLISFYEKMQSDKGSIPDRFSAQQFSDYHSELNMSSLELGDSALYFCASSLGRTGVTEAFFGQGTRLTVV.